These 2 T cell receptor beta chains came from one sample sequenced in a study of shared clonotypes between healthy human individuals. TCRdb's table, derived via immunoSEQ multiplex PCR, lists solely in-frame clones and lacks some. The sample carries roughly 2,500,000 clones, 93% recorded once. What was sequenced was naive CD4+ T cells from PBMCs. Subset here: CD45RA+ positively selected. The receptors were sampled from a man between 18 and 29 years old in good health. Some clones in this sample may be carry-over from other donors' samples.

Remarks on this clone: The sample holds other DNA sequences that translate to the same CDR3. The V and J genes are TRBV7-3 and TRBJ2-1, with D unresolved. CDR3 size: 13 residues. CDR1 SGHTA and CDR2 FQGTGA come from the germline V gene. Trimming stripped 4 bases from V and 7 bases from J, with 11 bases between. The chain's CDR3 is CASSSGRSNEQFF. As DNA, the CDR3 is TGTGCCAGCAGCTCGGGCCGTTCAAATGAGCAGTTCTTC.

This chain's CDR3 is CATSRGLEGNTIYF. DNA of the CDR3: TGTGCCACCAGCAGAGGGCTGGAAGGAAACACCATATATTTT. V gene TRBV15 combines with J gene TRBJ1-3; D gene uncertain. V lost 1 base to trimming and J lost 4 bases, with 8 bases between them. This CDR3 has 14 residues. Germline lookup yields CDR1 LNHNV and CDR2 YYDKDF (reference sequence).